The present T cell receptor beta chain was sequenced within a study of cytomegalovirus exposure and HLA in healthy donors. Per germline, CDR1 MNHEY and CDR2 SMNVEV (reference sequence). The CDR3 runs 15 residues. With 6 bases removed from V and 0 bases from J, the gap between germline ends came to 12 bases. Both 60 Vbeta primers and 13 Jbeta primers went into the PCR. The protocol was immunoSEQ multiplex PCR, while the TCRdb copy is restricted to in-frame clones and leaves out a portion. Among around 120,000 clones listed, around three quarters were seen once. These donors, healthy bone marrow donors, were studied.

This chain joins TRBV27 and TRBJ1-3; D is unresolved. The origin of this receptor is a man aged 25-45 years in good health and CMV-seropositive. Sequencing was performed on PBMCs. CDR3 loop: CASSLSWSSGNTIYF. CDR3 coding DNA: TGTGCCAGCAGCCTCTCTTGGAGCTCTGGAAACACCATATATTTT.